This T cell receptor beta chain stems from a study of T cell responses to AZD1222 COVID-19 vaccine. Study-wide points: Mostly white British, mostly female donors; authors suggested clonal diversity may be underestimated. Baseline antibody screening turned up just five to seven seropositive AZD1222 recipients.

V shed 3 bases and J shed 8 bases, with 7 bases lying between them. The CDR3 runs to 12 residues. Germline V CDR1 and CDR2: LGHDT, YNNKEL (reference sequence). Assay: immunoSEQ multiplex PCR; the TCRdb copy retains only in-frame clones and omits some. The data contain 110,000 or so clones, around 87% of them singletons. As regards this clone: Antigen unknown.

The source was peripheral blood, collected 28 days after the second AZD1222 dose. The receptor's source is an adult who received the AZD1222 COVID-19 vaccine. The chain combines TRBV3-1 (or the pseudogene TRBV3-2) with TRBJ1-4; D gene uncertain. The CDR3 DNA sequence: TGTGCCAGCAGCCAGGCCCACGAAAAACTGTTTTTT. It encodes CASSQAHEKLFF.